This entry features one TCR beta chain sequence. Its antigen remains unidentified. This sample was taken from a study of monozygotic twins with cystic fibrosis. Looking at the study overall: Approximately 2.8 micrograms of fragmented DNA underwent roughly 16 PCR cycles for library preparation.

V lost 3 bases and J lost 6, with 17 bases in between. Germline CDR1 and CDR2: LNHDA and SQIVND (reference sequence). This CDR3 region has 15 residues. Here immunoSEQ multiplex PCR was the method, and the copy in TCRdb shows in-frame clones only, minus some. The sample has 25,000 to 30,000 clones, roughly 80% seen once. Whole-study findings and limits: Nucleotide-identical clonotype sharing was significantly higher within monozygotic CF twin pairs than between unrelated CF individuals. Co-twins had the most similar V usage for 13 of 16 pairs, J for 8.

Input material: blood. The chain combines TRBV19 with TRBJ1-2, with a possible D match to TRBD1 (6 bases). The clonotype was recovered from a girl aged 2-15 years with cystic fibrosis. The CDR3 sequence: CASSIDRRTINGYTF. CDR3 coding DNA: TGTGCCAGTAGTATCGACAGGCGGACTATTAATGGCTACACCTTC. Variable domain in full (rest from reference TRBV19 and TRBJ1-2): DGGITQSPKYLFRKEGQNVTLSCEQNLNHDAMYWYRQDPGQGLRLIYYSQIVNDFQKGDIAEGYSVSREKKESFPLTVTSAQKNPTAFYLCASSIDRRTINGYTFGSGTRLTVV.